This record concerns one TCR beta chain sequence. Antigen specificity is unknown. Per germline, CDR1 MDHEN and CDR2 SYDVKM. The V gene lost 3 bases and the J gene lost 0 bases, with 15 bases spanning the gap. The CDR3 runs to 17 residues. This specimen belongs to a study of T cell repertoires in cytomegalovirus infection. Across the study: Shared public TCR beta signatures pointed to both CMV infection and a matching HLA type.

Study observations and caveats: Cumulative frequency of public TCR beta families picked out carriers of CMV plus the relevant HLA. HLA-C-restricted CMV-specific TCR beta clonotypes prevailed in the ex vivo response.

TCRdb independently ran MiXCR on the reads; one entry per CDR3 protein. The sample lists around 300,000 distinct CDR3 sequences, around a tenth occurring once. The chain recombines TRBV28 with TRBJ1-5; D is possibly TRBD1 (6 bases). Sequencing input: PBMCs. This receptor was taken from a human donor in good health (CMV status not recorded). Some clones in this sample may be carry-over from other donors' samples. The CDR3 bases are TGTGCCAGCAGTTTGACGGGGGCTGGGGGTAGCAATCAGCCCCAGCATTTT. Translating it yields CASSLTGAGGSNQPQHF.